The rows below give T cell receptor beta chains drawn from one sample of a study of T cells in localized non-small cell lung cancer. TCRdb keeps only in-frame clones here, not all; method: immunoSEQ multiplex PCR. The sample lists about 3,500 clones, 20% seen once, with roughly 10% in the top ten. Source: lung tumor tissue, taken before any cancer treatment. These receptors were taken from a woman aged 35 to 75 with stage III squamous cell lung carcinoma. The CDR3 runs from the conserved cysteine through the conserved F or W. Fields, in order: D gene, J gene, clone size, V gene, CDR3 length, CDR3 DNA, CDR3 protein. A D gene is named only where the DNA matches it firmly. Only part of the rows carry a size: once, few, many, or a class if the clone is expanded.

NA | TRBJ2-1 | NA | TRBV6-8 | 16 | TGTGCCAGCAGAGAGGGACTCTCGAGCTCCTACAATGAGCAGTTCTTC | CASREGLSSSYNEQFF
TRBD2 | TRBJ2-7 | few | TRBV11-3 | 17 | TGTGCCAGCAGCCCTCAATACATAGCGGGAGGCAGCGACGAGCAGTACTTC | CASSPQYIAGGSDEQYF
NA | TRBJ1-4 | NA | TRBV29-1 | 13 | TGCAGCGTTGCTAGGGGCTCTAATGAAAAACTGTTTTTT | CSVARGSNEKLFF
NA | TRBJ1-4 | few | TRBV7-1 | 13 | TGTGCCAGCAGCTTATCAACTAATGAAAAACTGTTTTTT | CASSLSTNEKLFF
NA | TRBJ2-7 | NA | TRBV18 | 13 | TGTGCCAGCTCACCAAGGAACTCCTACGAGCAGTACTTC | CASSPRNSYEQYF
NA | TRBJ2-1 | NA | TRBV11-3 | 16 | TGTGCCAGCAGATCCGGGGCGGGTAACTCCTACAATGAGCAGTTCTTC | CASRSGAGNSYNEQFF
NA | TRBJ1-2 | many | TRBV11-3 | 15 | TGTGCCAGCAGCTTGGGCGACAGGACCAACTATGGCTACACCTTC | CASSLGDRTNYGYTF
TRBD2 | TRBJ2-1 | large | TRBV11-3 | 14 | TGTGCCAGCAGCCGACTAGCGGGAGTGAATGAGCAGTTCTTC | CASSRLAGVNEQFF
TRBD2 | TRBJ2-7 | NA | TRBV11-3 | 15 | TGTGCCAGCAGCATGGGGCTAGCGGGGGCCTACGAGCAGTACTTC | CASSMGLAGAYEQYF
TRBD1 | TRBJ2-3 | NA | TRBV19 | 14 | TGTGCCAGTAGGACGACAGGGTTAGCAGATACGCAGTATTTT | CASRTTGLADTQYF
TRBD1 | TRBJ1-1 | NA | TRBV6-1 | 19 | TGTGCCAGCAGTGAAGCGTTGCAAAGTTGGGACAGTGCGGACACTGAAGCTTTCTTT | CASSEALQSWDSADTEAFF
NA | TRBJ2-6 | once | TRBV18 | 16 | TGTGCCAGCTCACGAGCATCCGGTTCTGGGGCCAACGTCCTGACTTTC | CASSRASGSGANVLTF
NA | TRBJ2-6 | NA | TRBV19 | 16 | TGTGCCAGTAGTAGTCAGGCCCTATCCGGGGCCAACGTCCTGACTTTC | CASSSQALSGANVLTF
TRBD1 | TRBJ1-4 | NA | TRBV6-8 | 16 | TGTGCCAGCAGCCACACAGCGCTGGACAGGGATGAAAAACTGTTTTTT | CASSHTALDRDEKLFF